The TCR beta chain under discussion was sequenced for a study of CD8 T cells in Susac syndrome. This clonotype is a singleton in its sample. Random hexamers primed reverse transcription of about 0.5 to 1 ug RNA. A single record per CDR3 protein comes from TCRdb applying MiXCR to the immunoSEQ multiplex PCR reads. The table lists 92,000 or so distinct CDR3 sequences, approximately 96% of them singletons. The CDR3 sequence is 12 residues long. CDR1 and CDR2 from the germline V gene are ENHRY and SYGVKD. The ends were cut back, 10 bases at V and 2 bases at J, with 11 bases in the middle. The chain recombines TRBV10-3 with TRBJ2-5; D not certain. The TCR sequence derives from a human donor with Susac syndrome. The source material was CD8+ T cells from PBMCs. Here the CDR3 DNA reads TGTGCCACCCTGGACCTACAAGAGACCCAGTACTTC. Its protein is CATLDLQETQYF.